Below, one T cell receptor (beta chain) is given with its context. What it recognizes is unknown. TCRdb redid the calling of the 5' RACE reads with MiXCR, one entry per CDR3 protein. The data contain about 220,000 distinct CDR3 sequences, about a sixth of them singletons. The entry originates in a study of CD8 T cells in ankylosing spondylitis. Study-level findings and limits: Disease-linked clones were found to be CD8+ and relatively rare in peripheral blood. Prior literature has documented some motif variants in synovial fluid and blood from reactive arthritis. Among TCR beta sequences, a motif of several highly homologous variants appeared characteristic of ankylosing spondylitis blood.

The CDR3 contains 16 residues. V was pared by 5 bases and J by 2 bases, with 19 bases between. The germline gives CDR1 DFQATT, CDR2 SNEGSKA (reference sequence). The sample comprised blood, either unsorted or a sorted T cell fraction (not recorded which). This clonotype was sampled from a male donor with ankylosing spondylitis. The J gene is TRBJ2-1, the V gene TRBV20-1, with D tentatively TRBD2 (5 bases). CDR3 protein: CSAQSPVGMTYNEQFF. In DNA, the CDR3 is TGCAGTGCTCAGTCCCCCGTCGGGATGACCTACAATGAGCAGTTCTTC.